This TCR beta chain was captured by sequencing in a study of blood T cells in healthy people across ages. V lost 5 bases and J lost 5, with 15 bases in between. The CDR3 totals 14 residues. Germline V gene sequence: CDR1 DFQATT, CDR2 SNEGSKA (reference sequence). PCR was performed a second time for roughly 7 to 11 cycles using a sample-barcoded 5' primer and a J-beta primer mix. Template switching added a 12-random-nucleotide identifier to every cDNA molecule. In TCRdb, the 5' RACE reads were re-called with MiXCR into one record per CDR3 protein. The sample contains some 1.7 million distinct CDR3 sequences, roughly 30% of which appear only once.

The clonotype originates from a woman aged 25 to 39 in good health. The gene calls are TRBV20-1 and TRBJ2-2; D is possibly TRBD1 (6 bases). Specimen: blood. The CDR3 sequence is CSAPGANPTGELFF. The CDR3 DNA sequence: TGCAGTGCTCCAGGGGCCAACCCAACCGGGGAGCTGTTTTTT.